This paragraph reports one T cell receptor (beta chain). Its antigen remains unknown. This sample is drawn from a study of response to subunit inactivated influenza vaccine. CDR1 and CDR2 from the germline V gene are SNHLY and FYNNEI. CDR3 length: 14 residues. V was cut by 2 bases and J by 3 bases, with 10 bases left in between. Study-wide results and caveats: Few new T cells, the authors suggested, are recruited by each seasonal influenza vaccination.

TCRdb reprocessed the RT-PCR reads via MiXCR and lists one record per CDR3 protein. The table shows 590,000 or so distinct CDR3 sequences, with approximately 15% occurring only once. The genes are TRBV2 and TRBJ1-2, with D maybe TRBD1 (6 bases). The TCR comes from a middle-aged man who received an inactivated influenza vaccine. The sequences come from PBMCs from blood, collected less than 15 days before vaccination. CDR3 DNA sequence: TGTGCCAGCAGTGAACAACAGGGATACTATGGCTACACCTTC. Encoded protein: CASSEQQGYYGYTF.